This T cell receptor beta chain was identified in a study of T cells after yellow fever vaccination. The CDR3 length is 14 residues. Trimming took off 2 bases at V and 4 bases at J, with 12 bases between the two ends. The V gene's germline CDR1 is SGHTA and CDR2 FQGNSA. Each CDR3 protein gets one entry after TCRdb re-called the 5' RACE reads with MiXCR. The sample records approximately 330,000 distinct CDR3 sequences, about an eighth being singletons. The V call is TRBV7-2, the J call TRBJ2-7; weak D call: TRBD2 (5 bases). This specimen was CD4+ T cells sorted from PBMCs, taken 15 days after the yellow fever booster vaccination. This TCR came from a man younger than 35 who received the YFV17D yellow fever vaccine. CDR3 in DNA: TGTGCCAGCAGCTTAAACGGGGTCTGGTACGAGCAGTACGTC. It specifies CASSLNGVWYEQYV.